The rows below give T cell receptor beta chains drawn from one sample of a study of blood T cell repertoires in COVID-19. TCRdb's table, derived via immunoSEQ multiplex PCR, lists solely in-frame clones and lacks some. This sample carries 200,000 to 300,000 clones, more than 90% of them seen once, and the ten largest clones take about 2.5%. Material: peripheral blood. The receptors were sampled from a person between 18 and 30 years old with COVID-19, enrolled during active disease. Each CDR3 is given with its conserved first and last residue. The D gene is left open where the match is weak. A row's size may be missing; if present it is once, few, many or a size class.

CDR3 length,V gene,J gene,clone size,D gene,CDR3 DNA,CDR3 protein
17,TRBV6-2/TRBV6-3,TRBJ2-4,NA,TRBD1,TGTGCCAGCAGTTTAAAAGACAGGGGGAGTGCCAAAAACATTCAGTACTTC,CASSLKDRGSAKNIQYF
13,TRBV2,TRBJ2-5,NA,NA,TGTGCCAGCAGCCTTGGTCCCACGGGGACCCAGTACTTC,CASSLGPTGTQYF
16,TRBV7-8,TRBJ2-7,NA,NA,TGTGCCAGCAGCCCCGGCAGCGGGTCCAGCTCCTACGAGCAGTACTTC,CASSPGSGSSSYEQYF
15,TRBV25-1,TRBJ2-7,NA,TRBD2,TGTGCCAGCAGTGACCGACTAGCGGGAAACTACGAGCAGTACTTC,CASSDRLAGNYEQYF
14,TRBV18,TRBJ2-3,NA,NA,TGTGCCAGCTCACCGGTCCTAGGAGGGGATACGCAGTATTTT,CASSPVLGGDTQYF
15,TRBV7-8,TRBJ2-5,once,NA,TGTGCCAGCAGAAGCCTCGGCGGCTCTCAAGAGACCCAGTACTTC,CASRSLGGSQETQYF
17,TRBV19,TRBJ2-2,NA,TRBD1,TGTGCCAGTAGTGCTTTACACGGGGACAGCTACACCGGGGAGCTGTTTTTT,CASSALHGDSYTGELFF
17,TRBV10-3,TRBJ2-1,NA,TRBD2,TGTGCCATCAGACGGGCGGAAAGCGGGAGGGCCTTAAATGAGCAGTTCTTC,CAIRRAESGRALNEQFF
15,TRBV3-1/TRBV3-2,TRBJ2-7,NA,TRBD2,TGTGCCAGCAGCCAATTCACGGGGGGAAACTACGAGCAGTACTTC,CASSQFTGGNYEQYF
11,TRBV2,TRBJ2-5,NA,NA,TGTGCCAGCGAACTCCAAGAGACCCAGTACTTC,CASELQETQYF
19,TRBV28,TRBJ2-1,NA,TRBD2,TGTGCCAGCAGTTTACCTGGGACGGCAATAGCGGGAGGTCGAAATGAGCAGTTCTTC,CASSLPGTAIAGGRNEQFF
14,TRBV3-1/TRBV3-2,TRBJ2-7,NA,TRBD1,TGTGCCAGCAGCCAAAATGGACAGGGCTACGAGCAGTACTTC,CASSQNGQGYEQYF
15,TRBV6-5,TRBJ2-6,NA,TRBD1,TGTGCCAGCAGCGCCACAGGGGTAGGGGCCAACGTCCTGACTTTC,CASSATGVGANVLTF
16,TRBV13,TRBJ2-1,few,TRBD2,TGTGCCAGCAGCCCGCCCCGGCTAGCGGGAGTTGGTGAGCAGTTCTTC,CASSPPRLAGVGEQFF
15,TRBV19,TRBJ1-6,NA,TRBD1,TGTGCCAGTACTCTGGGCAGGGGGTCGAATTCACCCCTCCACTTT,CASTLGRGSNSPLHF
14,TRBV25-1,TRBJ1-1,NA,NA,TGTGCCAGCAGTGAATCGGAGGGACTCACTGAAGCTTTCTTT,CASSESEGLTEAFF
16,TRBV4-3,TRBJ1-1,NA,TRBD1,TGCGCCAGCAGCGAAGAACACAGGGGGGTAGGGACTGAAGCTTTCTTT,CASSEEHRGVGTEAFF
14,TRBV4-2,TRBJ1-3,NA,NA,TGTGCCAGCAGCCAAGTTGGAGTCGGAAACACCATATATTTT,CASSQVGVGNTIYF
15,TRBV11-2,TRBJ2-7,NA,NA,TGTGCCAGCAGCATATCACAGGGACTAAATCGCGAGCAGTACTTC,CASSISQGLNREQYF
16,TRBV11-3,TRBJ2-2,once,NA,TGTGCCAGCAGCTTAAAGGCGGGGGCGGTCACCGGGGAGCTGTTTTTT,CASSLKAGAVTGELFF
18,TRBV5-1,TRBJ2-5,NA,TRBD1,TGCGCCAGCAGCTTGGGTGTTTCCCCCGGGACAGGGGTAGAGACCCAGTACTTC,CASSLGVSPGTGVETQYF
15,TRBV4-3,TRBJ2-7,NA,TRBD1,TGCGCCAGCAGCTCCCGGACAGGTGGTAGCTACGAGCAGTACTTC,CASSSRTGGSYEQYF
18,TRBV7-2,TRBJ2-7,NA,NA,TGTGCCAGCAGCTTGGGTTTGGGACTGGCAAATCAAAATTACGAGCAGTACTTC,CASSLGLGLANQNYEQYF
14,TRBV9,TRBJ1-2,NA,NA,TGTGCCAGCAGCGCAACAGGGCCTAACTATGGCTACACCTTC,CASSATGPNYGYTF
17,TRBV4-2,TRBJ2-7,NA,NA,TGTGCCAGCAGCCAAGGGGTCGGCGGGATTGAATCCTACGAGCAGTACTTC,CASSQGVGGIESYEQYF
13,TRBV7-7,TRBJ2-2,NA,TRBD2,TGTGCCATAGCGGGAGGGTACACCGGGGAGCTGTTTTTT,CAIAGGYTGELFF
13,TRBV19,TRBJ1-2,NA,TRBD1,TGTGCCAGTAGTACCCAGGGGGCGCGGGGCTACACCTTC,CASSTQGARGYTF
12,TRBV28,TRBJ1-4,NA,TRBD1,TGTGCCAGCAGTCCAACAGGGGACCAAACGATCTTT,CASSPTGDQTIF
17,TRBV21-1,TRBJ2-5,NA,NA,TGTGCCAGCAACTCCTCGTGGAATAGCGGCACTCAAGAGACCCAGTACTTC,CASNSSWNSGTQETQYF
13,TRBV2,TRBJ1-5,NA,NA,TGTGCCAGCACCCGGGGGGTCCGTGGGCCCCAGCATTTT,CASTRGVRGPQHF
16,TRBV5-1,TRBJ2-1,once,TRBD1,TGCGCCAGCAGCCCGACAGGGGGCGGACTACACAATGAGCAGTTCTTC,CASSPTGGGLHNEQFF
14,TRBV9,TRBJ1-1,NA,NA,TGTGCCAGCAGCGTAGTACTTGGTGGCACTGAAGCTTTCTTT,CASSVVLGGTEAFF
13,TRBV7-6,TRBJ1-1,NA,NA,TGTGCCAGCAGCCGGCAGGAATACACTGAAGCTTTCTTT,CASSRQEYTEAFF